This entry lists 25 T cell receptor beta chains sequenced from one sample in a study of T cell repertoires in cytomegalovirus infection. The antigens these receptors bind are not known. TCRdb re-derived calls from the reads in MiXCR, one entry per CDR3 protein. The data contain 90,000 to 110,000 distinct CDR3 sequences, about 30% of them singletons. Specimen: CD8+ T cells from cultured PBMCs, collected from culture after CMV antigen stimulation. The receptors were gathered from a human donor in good health (CMV status not recorded). Some clones in this sample may be carry-over from other donors' samples.

This clonotype was seen a few times. The genes are TRBV28 and TRBJ1-1, with D maybe TRBD1 (6 bases). The CDR3 runs to 14 residues. Trimming pared 4 bases from V and 1 base from J, leaving 10 bases between. The germline V gene has CDR1 MDHEN and CDR2 SYDVKM. This chain's CDR3 is CASSYWTENTEAFF. DNA of the CDR3: TGTGCCAGCAGTTATTGGACAGAGAACACTGAAGCTTTCTTT.

The chain is built from TRBV27 and TRBJ2-7, with D possibly being TRBD1 (5 bases). The CDR3 extends over 14 amino acids. V was shortened by 4 bases and J by 1 base, with 11 bases between the two germline ends. In germline, CDR1 is MNHEY, CDR2 SMNVEV (reference sequence). CDR3 in amino acids: CASSSRQISYEQYF. The CDR3 DNA reads as TGTGCCAGCAGTTCCCGACAGATTTCCTACGAGCAGTACTTC.

The table lists this clonotype with a few counts. The rearrangement links TRBV7-9 to TRBJ2-6; D perhaps matches TRBD2 (5 bases). Germline loops: CDR1 SEHNR, CDR2 FQNEAQ (reference sequence). The ends were cut back, 1 base at V and 3 bases at J, with 7 bases in the middle. The CDR3 is made up of 15 amino acids. The CDR3, as DNA: TGTGCCAGCAGCTTAGGAGGGTTTGGGGCCAACGTCCTGACTTTC. This translates into CASSLGGFGANVLTF.

This clonotype was detected a few times. The chain combines TRBV7-2 with TRBJ2-2; D assignment may be TRBD1 or TRBD2 (6 bases each). The CDR3 is 16 residues long. Germline lookup yields CDR1 SGHTA and CDR2 FQGNSA. The germline V and J ends were trimmed by 1 base and 4 bases, with 13 bases remaining between them. CDR3 coding DNA: TGTGCCAGCAGCTTAGGGGGGCTAGCGAGCACCGGGGAGCTGTTTTTT. It encodes CASSLGGLASTGELFF.

This clonotype has only a few counts. V gene TRBV20-1 combines with J gene TRBJ2-1; 9 bases match TRBD2. With 4 bases clipped from V and 0 bases from J, the junction kept 7 bases outside the gene matches. Germline V gives CDR1 DFQATT, CDR2 SNEGSKA (reference sequence). The length of the CDR3 is 16 residues. The CDR3 protein is CSAILAGVSSYNEQFF. CDR3 in DNA: TGCAGTGCTATTTTAGCGGGGGTTAGCTCCTACAATGAGCAGTTCTTC.

There are many counts of this clonotype. This chain links TRBV7-8 with TRBJ2-3, with 11 bases that match TRBD2. V lost 10 bases, J lost 2 bases, and 5 bases stayed unmatched. CDR3 size: 14 residues. Per the germline V gene, CDR1 is SGHVS and CDR2 is FQNEAQ. The CDR3 region is CATTSGAPTDTQYF. The DNA for the CDR3 is TGTGCCACGACTAGCGGGGCCCCCACAGATACGCAGTATTTT.

The rearrangement links TRBV28 to TRBJ2-1; 12 positions match TRBD2. The CDR3 has 17 amino acids. Germline values: CDR1 MDHEN, CDR2 SYDVKM. V was clipped by 7 bases and J by 0 bases; unmatched bases: 7. The CDR3 loop is CASNILAGGSSYNEQFF. CDR3 DNA: TGTGCCAGCAATATACTAGCGGGGGGTAGCTCCTACAATGAGCAGTTCTTC.

The chain employs TRBV19 and TRBJ2-1, with D possibly called TRBD1 or TRBD2 (5 bases each). There are 15 residues in the CDR3. The ends were cut back, 3 bases at V and 0 bases at J, with 9 bases in the middle. Germline V lookup: CDR1 LNHDA, CDR2 SQIVND (reference sequence). CDR3 residues: CASSMGPPSYNEQFF. The CDR3 bases are TGTGCCAGTAGTATGGGACCACCCTCCTACAATGAGCAGTTCTTC.

The chain has TRBV5-4 and TRBJ1-2, with D tentatively TRBD1 (5 bases). Germline V gene sequence: CDR1 SGHNT, CDR2 YYREEE (reference sequence). The CDR3 loop spans 16 amino acids. Deletions cut 3 bases from V and 0 bases from J, with 15 bases between. CDR3 loop: CASSSGRDLANYGYTF. The CDR3, as DNA: TGTGCCAGCAGCTCGGGCAGGGACTTAGCTAACTATGGCTACACCTTC.

This sequence joins TRBV2 and TRBJ2-7; D may be TRBD2 (6 bases). V lost 2 bases, J lost 8 bases, and 16 bases lay in between. The germline CDR1 and CDR2 sequences are SNHLY and FYNNEI. This CDR3 contains 14 residues. As DNA, the CDR3 is TGTGCCAGCAGTGAATTTGGGACTCCTTCTCAGCAGTACTTC. Residues: CASSEFGTPSQQYF.

This clonotype was counted many times. The chain has TRBV4-1 and TRBJ2-2; 7 positions match TRBD2. The V segment lost 1 base and the J segment 2 bases; nucleotides outside the gene matches: 4. Germline V gives CDR1 MGHRA, CDR2 YSYEKL. CDR3 length equals 16 residues. The CDR3 region has the DNA TGCGCCAGCAGCCAAGGCGGGGGACTCAACACCGGGGAGCTGTTTTTT. Translated: CASSQGGGLNTGELFF.

The chain couples TRBV11-2 to TRBJ2-1; 8 positions match TRBD1. Germline V gene lookup returns CDR1 SGHAT and CDR2 FQNNGV. There are 12 residues in the CDR3. Trimming cost V 8 bases and J 8 bases; bases outside gene matches: 5. This chain's CDR3 is CASADRVDEQFF. The CDR3 nucleotides read TGTGCCAGCGCGGACAGGGTCGATGAGCAGTTCTTC.

This sequence joins TRBV27 and TRBJ1-1, with D possibly being TRBD1 (6 bases). V gave up 2 bases and J gave up 4 bases, with 11 bases separating them. From germline, CDR1 is MNHEY and CDR2 SMNVEV (reference sequence). The CDR3 totals 14 residues. The CDR3 loop reads CASSLKGDGTEAFF. CDR3 bases: TGTGCCAGCAGTTTAAAGGGGGATGGCACTGAAGCTTTCTTT.

This clonotype was seen only a few times. The rearrangement joins TRBV28 to TRBJ1-5; D is unclear. Looked up from germline, CDR1 is MDHEN and CDR2 is SYDVKM. The CDR3 runs 10 residues. The V and J ends lost 10 bases and 10 bases respectively, with 11 bases between them. The CDR3 region is CATGLVPQHF. CDR3 sequence (DNA): TGTGCCACCGGTCTCGTCCCCCAGCATTTT.

Many counts were recorded for this clonotype. The chain links TRBV12-3 or TRBV12-4 to TRBJ2-1; 7 bases map to TRBD2. The CDR3 is 16 residues long. With 7 bases clipped from V and 9 bases from J, the junction kept 18 bases outside the gene matches. CDR3 sequence (DNA): TGTGCCAGCACCTCCCTAGCGGCGGGGTCTGGCTCTGAGCAGTTCTTC. Translating gives CASTSLAAGSGSEQFF.

This chain joins TRBV5-6 and TRBJ2-1; no reliable D call. Trimming stripped 6 bases from V and 0 bases from J, with 10 bases between. There are 14 residues in the CDR3. From germline, CDR1 is SGHDT and CDR2 YYEEEE. The CDR3 sequence: CASNPGSSYNEQFF. The CDR3 DNA sequence: TGTGCCAGCAACCCCGGGTCCTCCTACAATGAGCAGTTCTTC.

This clonotype was detected a few times. The gene calls are TRBV2 and TRBJ1-4; no definite D call. The CDR3 runs to 12 residues. V was shortened by 2 bases and J by 8 bases, with 6 bases between the two germline ends. In germline, CDR1 is SNHLY, CDR2 FYNNEI. This chain's CDR3 is CASSELGEKLFF. CDR3 coding DNA: TGTGCCAGCAGTGAACTCGGCGAAAAACTGTTTTTT.

This clonotype showed up just a few times. V is TRBV27 and J is TRBJ2-1; 9 nucleotides match TRBD1. Germline CDR1 and CDR2: MNHEY and SMNVEV (reference sequence). The CDR3 is made up of 18 amino acids. Trimming removed 3 bases from V and 4 bases from J; junction bases left unmatched: 13. The CDR3, as DNA: TGTGCCAGCAGTTTGGACGGACAGGGGAGCCCCACTTACAATGAGCAGTTCTTC. It codes for CASSLDGQGSPTYNEQFF.

This clonotype has a handful of counts. One end of the junction is discordant with germline, which a read error may explain. This rearrangement joins TRBV6-6 to TRBJ1-1, with TRBD1 matching over 10 bases. The CDR3 spans 15 residues. CDR1 and CDR2 (germline): MNHNY, SVGAGI (reference sequence). CDR3 sequence (DNA): TGTGCCAGCGGACAGGGGGTGGGTTGGAACCCTGAAGCTTTCTTT. It encodes CASGQGVGWNPEAFF.

The rearrangement links TRBV7-6 to TRBJ2-1; no clear D gene. The CDR3 runs 15 residues. The V end was cut by 5 bases, the J end by 3 bases, with 14 bases between. Germline V CDR1 and CDR2: SGHVS, FNYEAQ. DNA of the CDR3: TGTGCCAGCAGCCCCCTGTACAGCAACTACAATGAGCAGTTCTTC. Translating it yields CASSPLYSNYNEQFF.

This clonotype was found many times. The chain has TRBV7-6 and TRBJ2-5, with D uncertain. Germline CDR1 reads SGHVS; CDR2 reads FNYEAQ. Trimming removed 0 bases from V and 5 bases from J, with 7 bases in between. The CDR3 sequence is 13 residues long. For the CDR3, the DNA is TGTGCCAGCAGCTTAGCGCCCAGGGAGACCCAGTACTTC. It translates to CASSLAPRETQYF.

This clonotype was seen more than once but under ten times. The chain recombines TRBV2 with TRBJ1-5, with unresolved D. In germline, CDR1 is SNHLY, CDR2 FYNNEI. The CDR3 is 16 amino acids. Trimming took 4 bases from V and 0 from J, leaving 13 bases between them. CDR3 sequence: CASSASESFSNQPQHF. The CDR3, as DNA: TGTGCCAGCAGTGCCTCCGAGTCCTTTAGCAATCAGCCCCAGCATTTT.

The chain is built from TRBV20-1 and TRBJ2-7, with a possible D match to TRBD2 (6 bases). The CDR3 extends over 14 amino acids. Germline-derived CDR1 and CDR2 are DFQATT and SNEGSKA (reference sequence). V was cut by 6 bases and J by 4 bases, with 19 bases left in between. The CDR3 sequence is CSAPRDGGLYEQYF. The CDR3 DNA follows: TGCAGTGCACCTCGGGACGGGGGATTATACGAGCAGTACTTC.

This clonotype was seen at least ten times. The chain combines TRBV10-3 with TRBJ1-5; D is uncertain. Germline CDR1 ENHRY, CDR2 SYGVKD. Trimming left V 11 bases short and J 8 bases short, with 19 bases between. CDR3 length: 13 amino acids. CDR3 DNA: TGTGCCTTCCGTCTTAAGCCCAGTAAGCCCCAGCATTTT. Its translation is CAFRLKPSKPQHF.

This clonotype was counted many times. The V gene is TRBV12-5, the J gene TRBJ1-6, with a weak D call TRBD1 (6 bases). Germline V gives CDR1 LGHNT, CDR2 FRNRAP. The ends were cut back, 2 bases at V and 9 bases at J, with 11 bases in the middle. CDR3 length: 14 amino acids. The CDR3: CASGLTGTLSPLHF. The CDR3 DNA reads as TGTGCTAGTGGTTTGACCGGGACACTTTCACCCCTCCACTTT.